This T cell receptor (beta chain) emerged from a study of immune cell composition in non-small cell lung cancer. The normal lung sample lay at least 3 cm, and maximally far, from the tumour. Frozen unsorted single-cell suspensions supplied the genomic DNA. Clones were sequenced by immunoSEQ multiplex PCR, and TCRdb holds only the in-frame ones, with some missing. This table holds about 9,000 clones, about 72% found once. Germline loops: CDR1 SNHLY, CDR2 FYNNEI. V was cut by 2 bases and J by 0 bases, with 11 bases left in between. The CDR3 length is 16 residues. Findings and caveats of the study: 60% to 80% of squamous and about 31% of adenocarcinoma cases had tumour-associated clones >0.5%.

This clone has just a few counts. Its antigen remains unidentified. The V and J genes are TRBV2 and TRBJ1-5, with D unclear. Input material: non-adjacent lung tissue. The sequence was collected from a human donor with non-small cell lung cancer. This CDR3 reads CASSELAGYSNQPQHF. CDR3 DNA: TGTGCCAGCAGTGAATTGGCCGGCTATAGCAATCAGCCCCAGCATTTT.